This T cell receptor (beta chain) is drawn from a study of OX40 agonist ivuxolimab in advanced cancers. Measured with immunoSEQ multiplex PCR; TCRdb has only the in-frame clones, and not every one. The repertoire consists of approximately 70,000 clones, with about 83% occurring once and the leading ten covering approximately 6.9%. The CDR3 is 13 residues long. V lost 6 bases, J lost 3 bases, and 9 bases lay in between. In germline, CDR1 is MNHNS, CDR2 SASEGT. The clonotype originates from an adult with an advanced solid tumor such as melanoma, head and neck, liver or kidney cancer. The gene calls are TRBV6-1 and TRBJ1-5, with D hard to call. The material sequenced was CD4+ or CD8+ T cells sorted from blood, taken in a trial of the OX40 agonist ivuxolimab. DNA for the CDR3: TGTGCCAGCAGGCCCCAGAACAATCAGCCCCAGCATTTT. It translates to CASRPQNNQPQHF.